This TCR beta chain was sequenced in a study of CD8 T cells in ankylosing spondylitis. Study-wide results and caveats: Seemingly distinctive of ankylosing spondylitis blood was a TCR beta motif formed by eight highly homologous variants. Significantly higher representation of disease-linked clones was reported for matched ankylosing spondylitis synovial fluid. CD8+ cells made up the disease-linked clones, which were relatively rare in peripheral blood. Several of the motif variants were reported before in synovial fluid and blood from reactive arthritis.

Each TCR beta library was made by quantitative 5'-RACE that incorporated molecular barcodes. In TCRdb, the 5' RACE reads were re-called with MiXCR into one record per CDR3 protein. Of a few hundred thousand distinct CDR3 sequences in the sample, about a fifth were seen once. This clonotype has only a few counts. The antigen is unknown. There are 14 residues in the CDR3. Deletions cut 1 base from V and 1 base from J, with 7 bases between. Germline values: CDR1 LGHNA, CDR2 YSLEER. The sequenced sample consisted of blood, either unsorted or a sorted T cell fraction (not recorded which). The TCR was taken from a male donor with ankylosing spondylitis. The genes are TRBV4-3 and TRBJ1-1, with D unresolved. CDR3 residues: CASSQGDQNTEAFF. The DNA for the CDR3 is TGCGCCAGCAGCCAAGGCGATCAGAACACTGAAGCTTTCTTT.